The clone carrying this T cell receptor beta chain was counted ten times or more. The data derive from a study of T-cell reconstitution after alpha-beta-depleted transplantation in children. The CDR3 runs to 13 residues. After removal of 5 bases from V and 3 bases from J, the junction contained 6 bases not matched to a gene. Germline V gives CDR1 DFQATT, CDR2 SNEGSKA (reference sequence). Molecular barcoding with unique molecular identifiers was used for the TCRbeta library. TCRdb independently ran MiXCR on the PCR reads; one entry per CDR3 protein. The repertoire consists of 640,000 or so distinct CDR3 sequences, with approximately 17% occurring once and the leading ten covering 1.1%.

The sequence derives from a human donor who donated a stem cell graft to a child with acute myeloid leukemia. The J gene is TRBJ2-7, the V gene TRBV20-1; 8 bases are a match to TRBD1. The sample was PBMCs from the stem cell graft donor, taken from the stem cell graft. The CDR3, as DNA: TGCAGTGCTCAGGGGGCGACTGTCTACGAGCAGTACGTC. Residues: CSAQGATVYEQYV.